The rows below give T cell receptor beta chains drawn from one sample of a study of blood T cell repertoires in COVID-19. TCRdb's table, derived via immunoSEQ multiplex PCR, lists solely in-frame clones and lacks some. Here the sample spans approximately 310,000 clones, 80% to 90% being singletons. Sequenced material: PBMCs or T cells enriched from blood (not recorded which). Every receptor here comes from a young man who had recovered from COVID-19. Both conserved end residues are part of each CDR3. A D gene is named only where the DNA matches it firmly. Not all rows give a size; the values are once, few, many and, for expanded clones, a class.

V gene: TRBV30
clone size: NA
D gene: NA
J gene: TRBJ1-5
CDR3 protein: CAWSTNSNQPQHF
CDR3 DNA: TGTGCCTGGAGTACTAATAGCAATCAGCCCCAGCATTTT

V gene: TRBV9
clone size: NA
D gene: NA
J gene: TRBJ1-2
CDR3 protein: CASSRRTENYGYTF
CDR3 DNA: TGTGCCAGCAGTCGGAGGACGGAGAACTATGGCTACACCTTC

V gene: TRBV14
clone size: NA
D gene: NA
J gene: TRBJ1-2
CDR3 protein: CASRRAGANYGYTF
CDR3 DNA: TGTGCCAGCAGAAGGGCAGGGGCGAACTATGGCTACACCTTC

V gene: TRBV2
clone size: NA
D gene: NA
J gene: TRBJ1-1
CDR3 protein: CASSYTESPGTEAFF
CDR3 DNA: TGTGCCAGCAGTTATACAGAGTCTCCTGGGACTGAAGCTTTCTTT

V gene: TRBV4-2
clone size: NA
D gene: NA
J gene: TRBJ1-2
CDR3 protein: CASSQDSRIPNYGYTF
CDR3 DNA: TGTGCCAGCAGCCAAGATAGCCGCATACCCAACTATGGCTACACCTTC

V gene: TRBV19
clone size: once
D gene: NA
J gene: TRBJ2-2
CDR3 protein: CASRNPGVSGELFF
CDR3 DNA: TGTGCCAGTAGAAATCCAGGGGTTTCCGGGGAGCTGTTTTTT

V gene: TRBV10-3
clone size: once
D gene: NA
J gene: TRBJ1-5
CDR3 protein: CAISESDRRSSNQPQHF
CDR3 DNA: TGTGCCATCAGTGAGTCGGACAGAAGGAGTAGCAATCAGCCCCAGCATTTT

V gene: TRBV10-3
clone size: NA
D gene: NA
J gene: TRBJ1-1
CDR3 protein: CAISETRTKRGFSSEAFF
CDR3 DNA: TGTGCCATCAGTGAGACCAGGACAAAAAGGGGATTTTCCTCTGAAGCTTTCTTT

V gene: TRBV19
clone size: NA
D gene: TRBD1
J gene: TRBJ1-2
CDR3 protein: CASTLGQVYGYTF
CDR3 DNA: TGTGCCAGTACCCTAGGACAGGTCTATGGCTACACCTTC

V gene: TRBV7-2
clone size: NA
D gene: TRBD1
J gene: TRBJ1-2
CDR3 protein: CASSLEAGTDGYTF
CDR3 DNA: TGTGCCAGCAGCTTAGAGGCAGGGACAGATGGCTACACCTTC

V gene: TRBV5-1
clone size: NA
D gene: NA
J gene: TRBJ1-1
CDR3 protein: CASSSKGRQVPAEAFF
CDR3 DNA: TGCGCCAGCAGCTCGAAAGGCCGACAGGTACCCGCTGAAGCTTTCTTT

V gene: TRBV12-3/TRBV12-4
clone size: once
D gene: NA
J gene: TRBJ2-7
CDR3 protein: CASSYGLYEQYF
CDR3 DNA: TGTGCCAGCAGTTACGGACTGTACGAGCAGTACTTC

V gene: TRBV2
clone size: NA
D gene: TRBD2
J gene: TRBJ2-2
CDR3 protein: CASGLAGGALNTGELFF
CDR3 DNA: TGTGCCAGTGGACTAGCGGGGGGCGCTCTTAACACCGGGGAGCTGTTTTTT

V gene: TRBV5-1
clone size: NA
D gene: NA
J gene: TRBJ2-2
CDR3 protein: CASSQTANTGELFF
CDR3 DNA: TGCGCCAGCAGCCAGACAGCGAACACCGGGGAGCTGTTTTTT

V gene: TRBV30
clone size: NA
D gene: NA
J gene: TRBJ1-1
CDR3 protein: CAWDAGITEAFF
CDR3 DNA: TGTGCCTGGGACGCAGGGATCACTGAAGCTTTCTTT

V gene: TRBV5-1
clone size: NA
D gene: TRBD1
J gene: TRBJ1-1
CDR3 protein: CASSFQDRGRTEAFF
CDR3 DNA: TGCGCCAGCAGCTTTCAGGACAGGGGGCGCACTGAAGCTTTCTTT

V gene: TRBV19
clone size: NA
D gene: TRBD2
J gene: TRBJ2-3
CDR3 protein: CASNMPTSGGDIRDTQYF
CDR3 DNA: TGTGCCAGTAACATGCCTACTAGCGGGGGAGACATTCGGGATACGCAGTATTTT